This T cell receptor (beta chain) was sequenced for a study of response to subunit inactivated influenza vaccine. A note on this clonotype: Its antigen is currently unknown.

Findings and caveats of the study: Each seasonal influenza vaccination, the authors suggested, recruits few new T cells.

Using its own MiXCR run on the RT-PCR reads, TCRdb lists one record per CDR3 protein. In the table there are about 700,000 distinct CDR3 sequences, around 16% of which are singletons. Trimming took 0 bases from V and 0 from J; bases not matched to a gene: 15. The germline CDR1 and CDR2 sequences are LGHNA and YSLEER. The CDR3 sequence is 20 residues long. The receptor comes from a man aged 50 or older who received an inactivated influenza vaccine. Sample: PBMCs from blood, taken less than 13 days after vaccination. The chain joins TRBV4-3 to TRBJ2-7; the match to TRBD2 covers 9 bases. CDR3 protein: CASSQDKGLAGFHFSYEQYF. The CDR3 coding sequence is TGCGCCAGCAGCCAAGATAAGGGACTAGCAGGATTCCACTTCTCCTACGAGCAGTACTTC.